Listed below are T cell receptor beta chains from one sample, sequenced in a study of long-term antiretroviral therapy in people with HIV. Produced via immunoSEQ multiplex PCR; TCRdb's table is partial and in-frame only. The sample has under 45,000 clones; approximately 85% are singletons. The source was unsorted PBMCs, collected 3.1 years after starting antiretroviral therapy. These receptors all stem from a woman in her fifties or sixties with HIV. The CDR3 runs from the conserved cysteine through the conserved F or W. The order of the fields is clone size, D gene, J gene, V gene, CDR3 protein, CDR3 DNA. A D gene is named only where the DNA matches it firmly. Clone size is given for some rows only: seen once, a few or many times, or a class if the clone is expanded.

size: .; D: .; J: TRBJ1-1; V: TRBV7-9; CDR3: CASSLALSGTGGEAFF; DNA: TGTGCCAGCAGCTTAGCGCTCTCGGGGACTGGGGGAGAAGCTTTCTTT
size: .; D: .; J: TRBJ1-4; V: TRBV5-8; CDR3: CASSLTGGGNEKLFF; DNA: TGTGCCAGCAGCTTGACGGGAGGAGGTAATGAAAAACTGTTTTTT
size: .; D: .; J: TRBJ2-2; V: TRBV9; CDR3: CASSVGQRNTGELFF; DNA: TGTGCCAGCAGCGTAGGACAGAGAAACACCGGGGAGCTGTTTTTT
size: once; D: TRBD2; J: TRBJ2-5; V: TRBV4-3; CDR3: CASSPARGAQETQYF; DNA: TGCGCCAGCAGCCCCGCGCGGGGGGCCCAAGAGACCCAGTACTTC
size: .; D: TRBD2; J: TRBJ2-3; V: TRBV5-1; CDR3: CASSYGTRPVDTQYF; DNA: TGCGCCAGCAGCTACGGGACTAGGCCGGTGGATACGCAGTATTTT
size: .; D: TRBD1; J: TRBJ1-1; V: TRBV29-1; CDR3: CSVEDNRGGAFF; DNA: TGCAGCGTTGAAGATAACAGGGGGGGAGCTTTCTTT
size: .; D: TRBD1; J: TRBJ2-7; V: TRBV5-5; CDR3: CASSLKGQVQYF; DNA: TGTGCCAGCAGCTTGAAGGGACAGGTACAGTACTTC
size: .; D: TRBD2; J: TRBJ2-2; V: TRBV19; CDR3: CASKLAGENTGELFF; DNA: TGTGCCAGTAAACTAGCGGGGGAGAACACCGGGGAGCTGTTTTTT
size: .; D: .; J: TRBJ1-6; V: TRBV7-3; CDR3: CASSSLLDSPLHF; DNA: TGTGCCAGCAGCTCCCTTTTGGATTCACCCCTCCACTTT
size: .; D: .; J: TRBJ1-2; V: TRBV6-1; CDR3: CASSEAAGVYGYTF; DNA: TGTGCCAGCAGTGAAGCGGCCGGGGTCTATGGCTACACCTTC